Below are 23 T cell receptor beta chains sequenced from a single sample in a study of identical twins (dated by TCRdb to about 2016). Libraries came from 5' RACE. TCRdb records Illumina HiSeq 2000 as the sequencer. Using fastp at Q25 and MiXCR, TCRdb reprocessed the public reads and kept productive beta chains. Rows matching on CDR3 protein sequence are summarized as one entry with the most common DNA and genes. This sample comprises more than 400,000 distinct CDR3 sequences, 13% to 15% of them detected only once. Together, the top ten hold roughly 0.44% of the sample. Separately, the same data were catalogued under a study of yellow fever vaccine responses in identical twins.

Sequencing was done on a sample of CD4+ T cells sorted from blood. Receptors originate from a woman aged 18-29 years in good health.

The CDR3 region is CASSGESRGELFF. As DNA, the CDR3 is TGTGCCAGCAGTGGGGAATCAAGAGGGGAGCTGTTTTTT. The V and J genes are TRBV2 and TRBJ2-2; D not certain. Germline CDR1 and CDR2: SNHLY and FYNNEI. The CDR3 runs to 13 residues. V was cut by 4 bases and J by 8 bases, with 11 bases left in between.

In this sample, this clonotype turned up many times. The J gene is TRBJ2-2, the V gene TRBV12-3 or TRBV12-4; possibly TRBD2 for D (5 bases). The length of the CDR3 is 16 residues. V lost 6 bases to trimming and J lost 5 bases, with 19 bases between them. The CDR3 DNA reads TGTGCCAGCAGCGGGCGGTTTGCTAGCTCTACCGGGGAGCTGTTTTTT. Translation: CASSGRFASSTGELFF.

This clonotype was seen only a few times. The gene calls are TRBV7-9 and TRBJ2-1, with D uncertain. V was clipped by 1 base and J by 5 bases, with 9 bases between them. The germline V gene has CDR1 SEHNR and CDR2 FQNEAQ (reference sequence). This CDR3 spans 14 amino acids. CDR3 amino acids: CASSLEGQHNEQFF. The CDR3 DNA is TGTGCCAGCAGCTTAGAGGGCCAGCACAATGAGCAGTTCTTC.

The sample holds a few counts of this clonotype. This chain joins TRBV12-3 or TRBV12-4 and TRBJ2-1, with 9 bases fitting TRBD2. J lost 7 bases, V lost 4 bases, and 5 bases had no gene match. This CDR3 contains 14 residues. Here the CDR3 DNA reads TGTGCCAGCAGTTCTAGCGGGACTATGAATGAGCAGTTCTTC. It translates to CASSSSGTMNEQFF.

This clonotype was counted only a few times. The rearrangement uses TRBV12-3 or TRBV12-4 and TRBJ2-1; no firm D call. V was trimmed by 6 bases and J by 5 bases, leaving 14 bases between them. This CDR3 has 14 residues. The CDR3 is CASSLRRRDNEQFF. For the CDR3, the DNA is TGTGCCAGCAGCTTAAGACGTCGGGACAATGAGCAGTTCTTC.

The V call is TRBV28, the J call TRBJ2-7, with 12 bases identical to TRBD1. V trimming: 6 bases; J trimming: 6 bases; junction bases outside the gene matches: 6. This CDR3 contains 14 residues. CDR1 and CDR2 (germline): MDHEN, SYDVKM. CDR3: CASRRMGQGAEQYF. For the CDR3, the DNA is TGTGCCAGCAGACGAATGGGACAGGGGGCCGAGCAGTACTTC.

The CDR3 is CAINPGHEDEQFF. The CDR3 DNA is TGTGCCATCAACCCAGGGCATGAGGATGAGCAGTTCTTC. The chain links TRBV10-3 to TRBJ2-1, with D perhaps TRBD1 (5 bases). This CDR3 has 13 amino acids. Germline CDR1 is ENHRY and CDR2 is SYGVKD. The V and J ends lost 7 bases and 8 bases respectively, with 15 bases between them.

CDR3 coding DNA: TGTGCCAGCAGTTCCCGACTAGCGGATAATGAGCAGTTCTTC. It specifies CASSSRLADNEQFF. The chain is built from TRBV12-3 or TRBV12-4 and TRBJ2-1; 9 bases align to TRBD2. Trimming at V came to 4 bases and at J to 7 bases, leaving 5 bases not matched to a gene. The CDR3 length is 14 residues.

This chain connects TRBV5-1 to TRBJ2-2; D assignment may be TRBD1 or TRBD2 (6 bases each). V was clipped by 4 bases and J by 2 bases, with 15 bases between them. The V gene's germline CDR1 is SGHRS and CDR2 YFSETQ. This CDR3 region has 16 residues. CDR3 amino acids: CASSPLWGANTGELFF. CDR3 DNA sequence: TGCGCCAGCAGCCCGCTGTGGGGGGCAAACACCGGGGAGCTGTTTTTT.

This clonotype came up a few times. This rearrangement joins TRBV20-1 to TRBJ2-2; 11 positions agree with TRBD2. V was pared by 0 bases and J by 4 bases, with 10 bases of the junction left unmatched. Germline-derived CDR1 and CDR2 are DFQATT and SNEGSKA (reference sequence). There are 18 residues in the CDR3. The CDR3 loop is CSARDTRLAGRFTGELFF. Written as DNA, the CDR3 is TGCAGTGCTAGAGATACCCGACTAGCGGGACGGTTCACCGGGGAGCTGTTTTTT.

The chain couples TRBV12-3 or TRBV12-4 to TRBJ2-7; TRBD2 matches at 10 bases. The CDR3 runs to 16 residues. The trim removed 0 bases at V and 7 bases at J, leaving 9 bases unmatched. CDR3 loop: CASSLALLAGVGEQYF. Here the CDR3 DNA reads TGTGCCAGCAGTTTAGCTCTCCTAGCGGGGGTAGGAGAGCAGTACTTC.

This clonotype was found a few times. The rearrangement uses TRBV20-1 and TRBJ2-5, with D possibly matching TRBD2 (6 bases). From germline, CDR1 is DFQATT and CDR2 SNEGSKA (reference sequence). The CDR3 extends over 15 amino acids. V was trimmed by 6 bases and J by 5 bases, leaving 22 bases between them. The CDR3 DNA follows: TGCAGTGCCCCGGAGGGTGGCGGTGGGTGGGAGACCCAGTACTTC. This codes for CSAPEGGGGWETQYF.

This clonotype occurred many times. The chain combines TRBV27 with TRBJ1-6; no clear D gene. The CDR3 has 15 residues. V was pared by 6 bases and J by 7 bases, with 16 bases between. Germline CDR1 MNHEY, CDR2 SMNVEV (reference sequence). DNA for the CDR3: TGTGCCAGCAGGCGATCGACTGAAGTAAATTCACCCCTCCACTTT. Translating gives CASRRSTEVNSPLHF.

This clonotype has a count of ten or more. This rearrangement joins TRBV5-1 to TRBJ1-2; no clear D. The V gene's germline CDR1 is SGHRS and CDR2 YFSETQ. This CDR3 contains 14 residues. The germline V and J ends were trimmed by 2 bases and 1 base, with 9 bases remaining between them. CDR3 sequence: CASSLSRDNYGYTF. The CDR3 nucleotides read TGCGCCAGCAGCTTAAGCCGGGATAACTATGGCTACACCTTC.

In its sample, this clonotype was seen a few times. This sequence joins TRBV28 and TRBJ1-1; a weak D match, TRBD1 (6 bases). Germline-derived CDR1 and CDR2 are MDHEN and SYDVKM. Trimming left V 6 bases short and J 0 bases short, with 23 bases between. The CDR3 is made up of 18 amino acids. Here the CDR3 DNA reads TGTGCCAGCAGCCGAGTCGTTAGCAGGGGCAAGGTGAACACTGAAGCTTTCTTT. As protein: CASSRVVSRGKVNTEAFF.

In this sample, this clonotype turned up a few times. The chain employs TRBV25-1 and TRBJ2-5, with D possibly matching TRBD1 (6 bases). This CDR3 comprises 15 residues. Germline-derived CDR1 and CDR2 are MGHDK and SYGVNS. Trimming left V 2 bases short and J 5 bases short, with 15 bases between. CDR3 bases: TGTGCCAGCAGTGAAGTAGACAGGCGTCCGGAGACCCAGTACTTC. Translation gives CASSEVDRRPETQYF.

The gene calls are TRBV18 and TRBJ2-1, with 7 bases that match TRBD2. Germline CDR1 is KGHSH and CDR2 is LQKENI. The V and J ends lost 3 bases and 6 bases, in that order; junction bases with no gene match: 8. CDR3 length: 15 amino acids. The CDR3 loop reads CASSPGTTRANEQFF. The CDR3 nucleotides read TGTGCCAGCTCACCGGGGACTACTCGGGCCAATGAGCAGTTCTTC.

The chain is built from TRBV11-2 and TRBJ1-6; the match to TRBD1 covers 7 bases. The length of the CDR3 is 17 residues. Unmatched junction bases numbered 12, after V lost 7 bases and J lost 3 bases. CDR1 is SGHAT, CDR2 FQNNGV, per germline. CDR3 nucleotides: TGTGCCAGCACCCAGATACAGGGGTCCGGCTATAATTCACCCCTCCACTTT. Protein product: CASTQIQGSGYNSPLHF.

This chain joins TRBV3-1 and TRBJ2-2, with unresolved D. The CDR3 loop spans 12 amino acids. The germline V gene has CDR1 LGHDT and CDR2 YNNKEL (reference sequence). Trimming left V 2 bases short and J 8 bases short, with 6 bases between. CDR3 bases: TGTGCCAGCAGCCAATATCCGGGGGAGCTGTTTTTT. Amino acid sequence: CASSQYPGELFF.

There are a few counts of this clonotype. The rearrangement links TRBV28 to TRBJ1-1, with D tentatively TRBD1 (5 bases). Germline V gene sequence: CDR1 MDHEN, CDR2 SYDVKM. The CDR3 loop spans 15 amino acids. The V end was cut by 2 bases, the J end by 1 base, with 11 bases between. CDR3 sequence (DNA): TGTGCCAGCAGTTTAGAAAGGACAAAGAACACTGAAGCTTTCTTT. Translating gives CASSLERTKNTEAFF.

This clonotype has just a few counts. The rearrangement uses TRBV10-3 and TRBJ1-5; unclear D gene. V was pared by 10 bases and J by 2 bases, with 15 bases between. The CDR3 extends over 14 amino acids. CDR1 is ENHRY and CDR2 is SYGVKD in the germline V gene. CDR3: CATTRGAGNQPQHF. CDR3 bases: TGTGCCACCACCCGAGGCGCCGGCAATCAGCCCCAGCATTTT.

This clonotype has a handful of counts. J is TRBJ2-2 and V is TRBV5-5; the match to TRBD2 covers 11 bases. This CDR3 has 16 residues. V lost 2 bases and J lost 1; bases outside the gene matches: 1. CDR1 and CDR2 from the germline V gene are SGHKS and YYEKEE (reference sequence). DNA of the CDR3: TGTGCCAGCAGCTTCGGACTAGCGGGGAACACCGGGGAGCTGTTTTTT. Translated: CASSFGLAGNTGELFF.

CDR3 region: CASSLSEGYTGELFF. The CDR3 region has the DNA TGCGCCAGCAGCTTATCCGAGGGATACACCGGGGAGCTGTTTTTT. J is TRBJ2-2 and V is TRBV5-1, with D possibly matching TRBD2 (5 bases). The CDR3 consists of 15 residues. CDR1 is SGHRS, CDR2 YFSETQ, per germline. Trimming took 2 bases from V and 3 from J, leaving 11 bases between them.